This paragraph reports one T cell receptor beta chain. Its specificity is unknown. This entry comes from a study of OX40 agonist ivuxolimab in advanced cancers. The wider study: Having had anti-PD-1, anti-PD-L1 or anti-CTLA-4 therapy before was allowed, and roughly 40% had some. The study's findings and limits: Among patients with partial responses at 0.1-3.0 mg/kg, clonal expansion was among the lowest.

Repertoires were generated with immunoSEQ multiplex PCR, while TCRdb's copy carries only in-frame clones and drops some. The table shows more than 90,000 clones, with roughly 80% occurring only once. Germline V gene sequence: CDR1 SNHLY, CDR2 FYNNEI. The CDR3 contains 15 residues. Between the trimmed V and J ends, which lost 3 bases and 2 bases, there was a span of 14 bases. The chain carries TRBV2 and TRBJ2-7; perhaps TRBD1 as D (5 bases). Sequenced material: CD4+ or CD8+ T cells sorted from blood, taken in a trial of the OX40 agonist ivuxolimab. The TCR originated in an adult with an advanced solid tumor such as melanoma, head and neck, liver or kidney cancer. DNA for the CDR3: TGTGCCAGCAGTGACGACAGACCACAGGCCTACGAGCAGTACTTC. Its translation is CASSDDRPQAYEQYF.